This record concerns one TCR beta chain sequence. Across about two dozen US areas, participants ranged in age from roughly 18 to 95 years. Germline V gives CDR1 MDHEN, CDR2 SYDVKM. The CDR3 is 15 amino acids. V shed 5 bases and J shed 1 base, with 11 bases lying between them. Generated by immunoSEQ multiplex PCR, the TCRdb table keeps only in-frame clones and is missing some. The table includes around 320,000 clones, 90% detected once. The data were taken from a study of blood T cell repertoires in COVID-19. This sequence originates from a woman between 18 and 30 years old with acute COVID-19. The sequenced sample consisted of PBMCs or T cells enriched from blood (not recorded which). This chain uses TRBV28 with TRBJ1-4, with a possible D match to TRBD1 (6 bases). In DNA form, the CDR3 reads TGTGCCAGCAGTCCGCACAGGGTAACTAATGAAAAACTGTTTTTT. The encoded protein is CASSPHRVTNEKLFF.